The subject of this entry is one T cell receptor beta chain. Antigen specificity is unknown. These data belong to a study of T cell responses to AZD1222 COVID-19 vaccine. Overall study findings and caveats: Donors were largely white British and mainly female; clonal diversity was possibly underestimated. Only a handful of AZD1222 recipients tested seropositive at baseline. Repertoire collection took place solely once the T cell response had peaked.

CDR3 length: 15 residues. The V end lost 8 bases, the J end lost 2 bases, and 16 bases lay between the germline ends. CDR1 is WNHNN, CDR2 SYGVQD, per germline (reference sequence). Researchers grouped second doses given at about 4 or about 12 weeks into one pool. Only in-frame clones appear in the TCRdb table, and some are missing; sequencing was by immunoSEQ multiplex PCR. Of 120,000 to 150,000 clones detected, about 93% appear once; the ten largest clones hold roughly 4%. This receptor was identified in an adult who received the AZD1222 COVID-19 vaccine. The genes are TRBV10-1 and TRBJ2-1; D is uncertain. The sequencing here drew on peripheral blood, taken 28 days after the second AZD1222 dose. The CDR3 bases are TGCGCCAGCCCCGAAAGGTTAGGAACCTACAATGAGCAGTTCTTC. Protein product: CASPERLGTYNEQFF.